Given below is one T cell receptor beta chain in context. Its antigen is unidentified. V lost 7 bases and J lost 1, with 10 bases in between. Germline CDR1 MNHEY, CDR2 SMNVEV (reference sequence). The CDR3 length is 13 residues. The sample originates from a study of shared clonotypes between healthy human individuals. Findings and limits, study-wide: What limited the represented genetic and exposure-history diversity was the small number of donors. Naive subsets, compared against memory subsets, generally had larger estimated richness values.

The method was immunoSEQ multiplex PCR; TCRdb's version includes in-frame clones alone and lacks a portion of them. The data show about 600,000 clones, 98% seen once. Naive CD8 cells, CD45RO-negative and positively selected for CCR7, excluded terminally differentiated effector memory CD45RA+ cells. Sequences were obtained from naive CD8+ T cells sorted from blood. The clonotype comes from a man aged 30-40 years in good health. The genes are TRBV27 and TRBJ2-5; D is unclear. The CDR3 here is CASKDGSQETQYF. The CDR3 nucleotides are TGTGCCAGCAAGGACGGAAGCCAAGAGACCCAGTACTTC.